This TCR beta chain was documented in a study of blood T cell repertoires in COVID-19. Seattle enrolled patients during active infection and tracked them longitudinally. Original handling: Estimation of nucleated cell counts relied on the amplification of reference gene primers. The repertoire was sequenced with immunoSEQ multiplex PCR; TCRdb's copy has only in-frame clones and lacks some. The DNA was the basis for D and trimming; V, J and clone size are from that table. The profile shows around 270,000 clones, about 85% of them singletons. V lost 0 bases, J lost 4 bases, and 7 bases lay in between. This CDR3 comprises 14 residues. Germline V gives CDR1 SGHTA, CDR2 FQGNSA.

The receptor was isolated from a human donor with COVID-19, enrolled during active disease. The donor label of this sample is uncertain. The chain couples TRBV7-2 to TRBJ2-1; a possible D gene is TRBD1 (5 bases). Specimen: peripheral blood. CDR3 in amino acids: CASSLARGYNEQFF. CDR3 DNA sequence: TGTGCCAGCAGCTTAGCAAGGGGTTACAATGAGCAGTTCTTC.